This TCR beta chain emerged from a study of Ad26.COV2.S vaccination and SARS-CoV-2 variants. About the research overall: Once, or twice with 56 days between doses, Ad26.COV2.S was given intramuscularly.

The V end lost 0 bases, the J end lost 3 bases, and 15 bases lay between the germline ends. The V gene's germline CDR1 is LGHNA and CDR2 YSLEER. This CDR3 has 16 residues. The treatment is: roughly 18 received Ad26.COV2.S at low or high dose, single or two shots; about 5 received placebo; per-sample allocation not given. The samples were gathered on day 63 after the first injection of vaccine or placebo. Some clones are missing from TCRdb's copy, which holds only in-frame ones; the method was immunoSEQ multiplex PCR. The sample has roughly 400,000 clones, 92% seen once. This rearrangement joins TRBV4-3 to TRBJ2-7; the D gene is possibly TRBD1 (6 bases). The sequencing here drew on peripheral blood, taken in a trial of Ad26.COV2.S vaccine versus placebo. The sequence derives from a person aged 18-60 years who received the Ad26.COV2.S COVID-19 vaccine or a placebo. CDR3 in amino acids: CASSQDRNRALYEQYF. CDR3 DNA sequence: TGCGCCAGCAGCCAAGATCGAAACAGGGCCCTCTACGAGCAGTACTTC.